These 28 T cell receptor beta chains came from one sample sequenced in a study of cytomegalovirus exposure and HLA in healthy donors. Primers for the PCR totalled 60 Vbeta and 13 Jbeta. Sequenced by immunoSEQ multiplex PCR; TCRdb stores in-frame clones only, minus some. The sample records under 130,000 clones, roughly 79% being singletons. Sample: PBMCs. These receptor sequences come from a man aged 50-59 years in good health and CMV-seropositive.

The chain joins TRBV7-5 to TRBJ2-7; the table assigns TRBD2, which was not confirmed against the DNA. TRBV7-5 is a pseudogene locus. This CDR3 is built from 17 residues. CDR3 protein: CARSLGGLAGGLREQYF. For the CDR3, the DNA is TGTGCCAGAAGCTTAGGGGGACTAGCGGGAGGCCTGAGGGAGCAGTACTTC.

The chain combines TRBV27 with TRBJ1-2; 7 bases align to TRBD1. Germline lookup yields CDR1 MNHEY and CDR2 SMNVEV (reference sequence). There are 13 residues in the CDR3. The V segment lost 5 bases and the J segment 7 bases; nucleotides outside the gene matches: 7. CDR3 sequence (DNA): TGTGCCAGCAGTCCGACAGGGCTCGCTGGCTACACCTTC. Translation: CASSPTGLAGYTF.

V is TRBV5-1 and J is TRBJ2-3; TRBD1 agrees at 11 bases. Unmatched junction bases numbered 4, after V lost 4 bases and J lost 3 bases. Germline V CDR1 and CDR2: SGHRS, YFSETQ. This CDR3 contains 15 residues. CDR3 bases: TGCGCCAGCAGCGGGACAGGGGGGTGGACAGATACGCAGTATTTT. It codes for CASSGTGGWTDTQYF.

V and J are TRBV18 and TRBJ1-5; no reliable D call. The CDR3 is 14 residues long. The germline V gene has CDR1 KGHSH and CDR2 LQKENI. The V end lost 5 bases, the J end lost 1 base, and 9 bases lay between the germline ends. The DNA for the CDR3 is TGTGCCAGCTCAACTCGAGGGAGCAATCAGCCCCAGCATTTT. Translating it yields CASSTRGSNQPQHF.

The CDR3 spells CSVEYYQETQYF. The CDR3, as DNA: TGCAGCGTTGAATACTACCAAGAGACCCAGTACTTC. The genes are TRBV29-1 and TRBJ2-5, with no clear D. There are 12 residues in the CDR3. Germline V CDR1 and CDR2: SQVTM, ANQGSEA. The V end lost 2 bases, the J end lost 0 bases, and 4 bases lay between the germline ends.

V usage is TRBV28 and J usage is TRBJ1-1, with 8 bases lining up with TRBD1. CDR1 and CDR2 from the germline V gene are MDHEN and SYDVKM. There are 13 residues in the CDR3. V was pared by 6 bases and J by 5 bases, with 5 bases of the junction left unmatched. CDR3 nucleotide sequence: TGTGCCAGCAGCCAGGGGGCGAGAACTGAAGCTTTCTTT. Translation: CASSQGARTEAFF.

This chain uses TRBV7-2 with TRBJ2-7; the match to TRBD2 covers 10 bases. The trim removed 1 base at V and 6 bases at J, leaving 6 bases unmatched. Germline assignment: CDR1 SGHTA and CDR2 FQGNSA. This CDR3 comprises 15 residues. The CDR3 here is CASSLDSGRAGEQYF. CDR3 DNA: TGTGCCAGCAGCTTAGACAGCGGGAGGGCCGGCGAGCAGTACTTC. The full variable domain, completed using reference TRBV7-2 and TRBJ2-7, is GAGVSQSPSNKVTEKGKDVELRCDPISGHTALYWYRQSLGQGLEFLIYFQGNSAPDKSGLPSDRFSAERTGGSVSTLTIQRTQQEDSAVYLCASSLDSGRAGEQYFGPGTRLTVT.

The genes are TRBV9 and TRBJ2-7; 8 bases align to TRBD2. The germline CDR1 and CDR2 sequences are SGDLS and YYNGEE. CDR3 size: 15 residues. The junction had 14 bases not matched to a gene; V was cut back by 6 bases and J by 6 bases. CDR3 in DNA: TGTGCCAGCACCTCAGGTGGGGCGGGAGGACGCGAGCAGTACTTC. It encodes CASTSGGAGGREQYF.

The rearrangement links TRBV27 to TRBJ1-2, with 7 bases fitting TRBD1. This CDR3 region has 15 residues. Germline values: CDR1 MNHEY, CDR2 SMNVEV (reference sequence). Trimming removed 4 bases from V and 7 bases from J; junction bases left unmatched: 12. The CDR3 nucleotides read TGTGCCAGCAGTTCCGAGGTGACAGGGTCCAGTGGCTACACCTTC. Residues: CASSSEVTGSSGYTF.

This chain connects TRBV7-2 to TRBJ1-5; TRBD1 matches 7 bases. CDR3 length: 15 residues. Germline V gene data show CDR1 as SGHTA and CDR2 as FQGNSA. V trimming: 4 bases; J trimming: 1 base; junction bases outside the gene matches: 4. The CDR3 DNA sequence: TGTGCCAGCAGCTCCTCAGGGGGGAGCAATCAGCCCCAGCATTTT. Protein: CASSSSGGSNQPQHF. The variable domain in full, completed from reference TRBV7-2 and TRBJ1-5, reads GAGVSQSPSNKVTEKGKDVELRCDPISGHTALYWYRQSLGQGLEFLIYFQGNSAPDKSGLPSDRFSAERTGGSVSTLTIQRTQQEDSAVYLCASSSSGGSNQPQHFGDGTRLSIL.

The CDR3 spells CASSPLGRGTDTQYF. CDR3 nucleotide sequence: TGTGCCAGCTCACCATTGGGGCGAGGCACAGATACGCAGTATTTT. This chain joins TRBV18 and TRBJ2-3, with a tentative D call TRBD1 (5 bases). V lost 2 bases and J 1 base, leaving 10 bases between the germline ends. The length of the CDR3 is 15 residues. In germline, CDR1 is KGHSH, CDR2 LQKENI.

This clone was seen more than once but under ten times. The chain recombines TRBV2 with TRBJ2-2, with 7 bases fitting TRBD2. Germline V gives CDR1 SNHLY, CDR2 FYNNEI. This CDR3 region has 15 residues. V lost 8 bases, J lost 0 bases, and 6 bases stayed unmatched. The CDR3 loop reads CASQRSGANTGELFF. CDR3 DNA sequence: TGTGCCAGCCAAAGGAGCGGGGCGAACACCGGGGAGCTGTTTTTT.

This clone appeared a few times. This chain connects TRBV6-1 to TRBJ2-7; D is possibly TRBD2 (5 bases). V was cut by 6 bases and J by 3 bases, with 18 bases left in between. In germline, CDR1 is MNHNS, CDR2 SASEGT. The CDR3 sequence is 15 residues long. CDR3 sequence: CASSEDGSDLYEQYF. CDR3 nucleotides: TGTGCCAGCAGCGAGGATGGTAGCGACCTCTACGAGCAGTACTTC.

The chain is built from TRBV7-8 and TRBJ1-2, with D maybe TRBD1 (5 bases). The CDR3 covers 16 residues. The V end lost 2 bases, the J end lost 5 bases, and 18 bases lay between the germline ends. Germline V gene data show CDR1 as SGHVS and CDR2 as FQNEAQ. The CDR3 DNA sequence: TGTGCCAGCAGCTTAACCCCCACTGCAGGGAAATATGGCTACACCTTC. Protein sequence: CASSLTPTAGKYGYTF.

The chain couples TRBV5-1 to TRBJ2-1; 9 positions match TRBD1. This CDR3 comprises 19 residues. With 4 bases clipped from V and 5 bases from J, the junction kept 19 bases outside the gene matches. Germline assignment: CDR1 SGHRS and CDR2 YFSETQ. This CDR3 is CASSDPQGATVWPNNEQFF. The CDR3 coding sequence is TGCGCCAGCAGCGACCCACAGGGGGCGACGGTGTGGCCCAACAATGAGCAGTTCTTC. The complete variable domain, with remaining parts taken from reference TRBV5-1 and TRBJ2-1, reads KAGVTQTPRYLIKTRGQQVTLSCSPISGHRSVSWYQQTPGQGLQFLFEYFSETQRNKGNFPGRFSGRQFSNSRSEMNVSTLELGDSALYLCASSDPQGATVWPNNEQFFGPGTRLTVL.

The V gene is TRBV4-2, the J gene TRBJ2-7; TRBD1 matches at 8 bases. V shed 4 bases, J shed 0 bases, and the junction held 8 bases outside the gene matches. Germline V lookup: CDR1 LGHNA, CDR2 YNFKEQ. The CDR3 extends over 16 amino acids. The CDR3 region is CASSRTGTQSSYEQYF. The CDR3 region has the DNA TGTGCCAGCAGCCGGACAGGGACACAGAGCTCCTACGAGCAGTACTTC.

The chain recombines TRBV5-1 with TRBJ2-2, with a tentative D call TRBD2 (6 bases). This CDR3 has 15 amino acids. V was pared by 6 bases and J by 3 bases, with 15 bases between. Germline-derived CDR1 and CDR2 are SGHRS and YFSETQ. CDR3 residues: CASTSRGTYTGELFF. The DNA of the CDR3 is TGCGCCAGCACCTCCCGGGGGACTTACACCGGGGAGCTGTTTTTT. Combining the CDR3 with reference TRBV5-1 and TRBJ2-2 gives the whole variable domain KAGVTQTPRYLIKTRGQQVTLSCSPISGHRSVSWYQQTPGQGLQFLFEYFSETQRNKGNFPGRFSGRQFSNSRSEMNVSTLELGDSALYLCASTSRGTYTGELFFGEGSRLTVL.

J is TRBJ2-5 and V is TRBV10-3; TRBD1 matches 8 bases. The last part of the DNA fits TRBJ2-7 better; the J call may be wrong. CDR1 is ENHRY and CDR2 is SYGVKD in the germline V gene. There are 14 residues in the CDR3. For the CDR3, the DNA is TGTGCCATCAAATCCGGACAGGGTCGGGACGAGCAGTACTTC. It codes for CAIKSGQGRDEQYF.

This clone was counted a few times. The J gene is TRBJ2-5, the V gene TRBV5-1, with 9 bases that match TRBD2. Germline CDR1 is SGHRS and CDR2 is YFSETQ. Trimming at V came to 7 bases and at J to 1 base, leaving 5 bases not matched to a gene. This CDR3 spans 14 amino acids. The CDR3: CASRSGSSQETQYF. The DNA for the CDR3 is TGCGCCAGCCGTAGCGGGAGTTCCCAAGAGACCCAGTACTTC. Supplemented by reference TRBV5-1 and TRBJ2-5, the full variable domain reads KAGVTQTPRYLIKTRGQQVTLSCSPISGHRSVSWYQQTPGQGLQFLFEYFSETQRNKGNFPGRFSGRQFSNSRSEMNVSTLELGDSALYLCASRSGSSQETQYFGPGTRLLVL.

The V and J genes are TRBV7-3 and TRBJ2-6, with 12 bases that match TRBD1. Germline V gives CDR1 SGHTA, CDR2 FQGTGA. The CDR3 is 17 residues long. V shed 5 bases, J shed 6 bases, and the junction held 8 bases outside the gene matches. The CDR3 DNA follows: TGTGCCAGCAGCCCTCGGGACAGGGGGCGCTCGGCCAACGTCCTGACTTTC. Its translation: CASSPRDRGRSANVLTF.

This rearrangement joins TRBV19 to TRBJ2-7; tentative D call: TRBD1 (6 bases). This CDR3 comprises 15 residues. The germline CDR1 and CDR2 sequences are LNHDA and SQIVND (reference sequence). Trimming took 7 bases from V and 0 from J, leaving 16 bases between them. The CDR3 nucleotides read TGTGCCAGTAAAGAGGGACAACCGAGCTCCTACGAGCAGTACTTC. This translates into CASKEGQPSSYEQYF.

The chain carries TRBV2 and TRBJ1-5, with D unclear. The CDR3 is made up of 13 amino acids. Trimming cost V 1 base and J 7 bases, with 8 bases left between them. CDR1 and CDR2 (germline): SNHLY, FYNNEI. The CDR3 is CASSEGGGQPQHF. The CDR3 DNA sequence: TGTGCCAGCAGTGAAGGCGGCGGCCAGCCCCAGCATTTT.

The V call is TRBV30, the J call TRBJ1-6; a possible D gene is TRBD1 (5 bases). The germline V gene has CDR1 GTSNPN and CDR2 SVGIG (reference sequence). V dropped 0 bases and J dropped 0 bases, with 12 bases sitting between them. There are 17 residues in the CDR3. The CDR3 loop is CAWSVNRGTSYNSPLHF. CDR3 DNA: TGTGCCTGGAGTGTAAACCGGGGGACCTCCTATAATTCACCCCTCCACTTT.

The V call is TRBV6-1, the J call TRBJ1-5, with D tentatively TRBD1 (5 bases). The CDR3 extends over 14 amino acids. The germline V gene encodes CDR1 MNHNS and CDR2 SASEGT. The ends were cut back, 5 bases at V and 2 bases at J, with 10 bases in the middle. In nucleotides, the CDR3 is TGTGCCAGCAGTCCGCGGGACGGCAATCAGCCCCAGCATTTT. This gives the protein CASSPRDGNQPQHF.

The CDR3 is CTSSQQGGPPSKSTREETQYF. The DNA of the CDR3 is TGCACCAGCAGCCAACAAGGAGGGCCGCCTAGCAAATCTACGAGGGAGGAGACCCAGTACTTC. The chain has TRBV1 and TRBJ2-5; the table assigns TRBD2, which was not confirmed against the DNA. TRBV1 is labeled a pseudogene. The CDR3 runs 21 residues.

This clone has just a few counts. The chain joins TRBV6-1 to TRBJ2-5; 7 bases are a match to TRBD2. The CDR3 totals 14 residues. Germline assignment: CDR1 MNHNS and CDR2 SASEGT. The junction had 6 bases not matched to a gene; V was cut back by 6 bases and J by 2 bases. The CDR3 DNA follows: TGTGCCAGCAGGACCGCGGGAGTACAAGAGACCCAGTACTTC. Protein product: CASRTAGVQETQYF.

The chain has TRBV7-3 and TRBJ2-5, with a possible D match to TRBD1 (5 bases). Trimming took off 5 bases at V and 0 bases at J, with 7 bases between the two ends. The CDR3 extends over 13 amino acids. Germline V gene lookup returns CDR1 SGHTA and CDR2 FQGTGA. The CDR3 loop reads CASSRGYQETQYF. CDR3 DNA: TGTGCCAGCAGCAGGGGCTACCAAGAGACCCAGTACTTC.

The chain links TRBV28 to TRBJ2-2; a possible D gene is TRBD2 (5 bases). Trimming cost V 4 bases and J 7 bases, with 10 bases left between them. CDR1 MDHEN and CDR2 SYDVKM come from the germline V gene. The CDR3 loop spans 13 amino acids. The CDR3 region has the DNA TGTGCCAGCAGTTCGCCGGGAATCGGGGAGCTGTTTTTT. Translating it yields CASSSPGIGELFF.